The 11 T cell receptor beta chains in this list originate from one sample, sequenced in a study of T-cell memory formation after mild COVID-19. In TCRdb, the 5' RACE reads were re-called with MiXCR into one record per CDR3 protein. The sample has 530,000 or so distinct CDR3 sequences, 15% to 20% seen once. Sample: PBMCs or a T cell subset sorted from them (not recorded which). The source of these receptors is an adult woman who had mild COVID-19 (a few samples of this study predate the infection). Cell type and time point are not known.

This clonotype was observed a handful of times. The chain recombines TRBV7-6 with TRBJ1-1; no definite D call. CDR1 is SGHVS and CDR2 is FNYEAQ in the germline V gene. The CDR3 has 12 residues. Trimming stripped 5 bases from V and 2 bases from J, with 6 bases between. DNA of the CDR3: TGTGCCAGCAGCGGTCACAACACTGAAGCTTTCTTT. The encoded protein is CASSGHNTEAFF.

This clonotype was picked up many times. The J gene is TRBJ2-3, the V gene TRBV4-1, with 8 bases that match TRBD2. Germline CDR1 and CDR2: MGHRA and YSYEKL. The J segment lost 5 bases and the V segment lost 0 bases, leaving 10 bases of the junction unmatched. The length of the CDR3 is 17 residues. CDR3 loop: CASSQDMSGGYGDTQYF. Written as DNA, the CDR3 is TGCGCCAGCAGCCAAGATATGAGCGGGGGCTACGGAGATACGCAGTATTTT.

The rearrangement uses TRBV30 and TRBJ2-1, with D hard to call. There are 14 residues in the CDR3. Germline assignment: CDR1 GTSNPN and CDR2 SVGIG (reference sequence). Deletions cut 2 bases from V and 9 bases from J, with 17 bases between. Here the CDR3 reads CAWSLADLLGEQFF. The CDR3, as DNA: TGTGCCTGGAGTTTGGCAGACTTGCTGGGTGAGCAGTTCTTC.

Only a few counts were recorded for this clonotype. The rearrangement joins TRBV9 to TRBJ2-7; D is ambiguous. The CDR3 is 11 amino acids. Germline values: CDR1 SGDLS, CDR2 YYNGEE. The V gene lost 3 bases and the J gene lost 5 bases, with 6 bases spanning the gap. The CDR3 spells CASSATDEQYF. The CDR3 coding sequence is TGTGCCAGCAGCGCGACGGACGAGCAGTACTTC.

This clonotype was counted a few times. The chain combines TRBV7-9 with TRBJ2-3, with D possibly called TRBD1 or TRBD2 (6 bases each). Germline V gene data show CDR1 as SEHNR and CDR2 as FQNEAQ (reference sequence). The CDR3 has 17 residues. The ends were cut back, 5 bases at V and 1 base at J, with 19 bases in the middle. The CDR3 region is CASSPARGDDGTDTQYF. The CDR3, as DNA: TGTGCCAGCAGCCCCGCGAGGGGGGACGATGGCACAGATACGCAGTATTTT.

The gene calls are TRBV7-9 and TRBJ1-1; tentative D call: TRBD1 (6 bases). The CDR3 extends over 16 amino acids. The germline gives CDR1 SEHNR, CDR2 FQNEAQ (reference sequence). Trimming left V 4 bases short and J 3 bases short, with 18 bases between. CDR3 in amino acids: CASSSWTDKADTEAFF. The CDR3 DNA follows: TGTGCCAGCAGCTCTTGGACAGACAAGGCGGACACTGAAGCTTTCTTT.

A few counts support this clonotype. The chain employs TRBV5-1 and TRBJ2-2; D might be TRBD1 (5 bases). The V gene's germline CDR1 is SGHRS and CDR2 YFSETQ. Trimming stripped 0 bases from V and 3 bases from J, with 9 bases between. This CDR3 has 15 residues. Here the CDR3 DNA reads TGCGCCAGCAGCTTGGAGGGGTACCACACCGGGGAGCTGTTTTTT. It codes for CASSLEGYHTGELFF.

This clonotype was counted a few times. V gene TRBV11-3 combines with J gene TRBJ2-3; 9 bases match TRBD1. The CDR3 loop spans 15 amino acids. Trimming cost V 6 bases and J 3 bases; bases outside gene matches: 7. CDR1 and CDR2 from the germline V gene are SGHNT and YENEEA. CDR3 in DNA: TGTGCCAGCAGTCCACCGGGACAGGGAACAGATACGCAGTATTTT. Its translation: CASSPPGQGTDTQYF.

This clonotype was found a few times. The V call is TRBV10-3, the J call TRBJ2-5, with D possibly TRBD1 on 5 matching bases. Trimming shortened V by 6 bases and J by 4 bases, and 12 bases separated the two germline ends. This CDR3 has 13 amino acids. Germline V gene sequence: CDR1 ENHRY, CDR2 SYGVKD. The CDR3 protein is CAISPTQGETQYF. Here the CDR3 DNA reads TGTGCCATCAGCCCCACTCAGGGAGAGACCCAGTACTTC.

J is TRBJ2-1 and V is TRBV7-2, with a possible D match to TRBD2 (5 bases). The germline CDR1 and CDR2 sequences are SGHTA and FQGNSA. The CDR3 is 16 amino acids. Trimming shortened V by 1 base and J by 7 bases, and 17 bases separated the two germline ends. CDR3 sequence (DNA): TGTGCCAGCAGCTTAGGTTCGCTAGAGGGAATAAATGAGCAGTTCTTC. Protein: CASSLGSLEGINEQFF.

A few counts support this clonotype. The rearrangement links TRBV11-3 to TRBJ2-3, with 7 bases aligning to TRBD2. J lost 3 bases, V lost 2 bases, and 5 bases had no gene match. Germline lookup yields CDR1 SGHNT and CDR2 YENEEA. This CDR3 is built from 15 residues. Written as DNA, the CDR3 is TGTGCCAGCAGCTTAAGCGGGAAATTAACAGATACGCAGTATTTT. Translation: CASSLSGKLTDTQYF.